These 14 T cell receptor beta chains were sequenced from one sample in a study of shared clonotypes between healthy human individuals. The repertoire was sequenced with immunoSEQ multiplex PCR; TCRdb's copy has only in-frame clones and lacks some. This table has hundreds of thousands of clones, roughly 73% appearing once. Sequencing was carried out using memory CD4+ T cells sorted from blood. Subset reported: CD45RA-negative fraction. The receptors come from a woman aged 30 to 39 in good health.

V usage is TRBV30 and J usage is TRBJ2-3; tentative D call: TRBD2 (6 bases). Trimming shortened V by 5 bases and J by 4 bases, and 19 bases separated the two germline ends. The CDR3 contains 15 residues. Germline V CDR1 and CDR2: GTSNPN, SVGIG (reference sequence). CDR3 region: CAWGGYGRDADTQYF. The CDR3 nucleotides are TGTGCCTGGGGGGGGTACGGGAGAGACGCAGATACGCAGTATTTT.

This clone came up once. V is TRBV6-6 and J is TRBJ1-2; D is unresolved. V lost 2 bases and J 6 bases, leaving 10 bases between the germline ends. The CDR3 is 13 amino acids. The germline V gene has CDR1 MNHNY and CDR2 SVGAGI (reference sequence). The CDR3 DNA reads TGTGCCAGCAGTTACATGGAGTCGGATGGCTACACCTTC. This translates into CASSYMESDGYTF.

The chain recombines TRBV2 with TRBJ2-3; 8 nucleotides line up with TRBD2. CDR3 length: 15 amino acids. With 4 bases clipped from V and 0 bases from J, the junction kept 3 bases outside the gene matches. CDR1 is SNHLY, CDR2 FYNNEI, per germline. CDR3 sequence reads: CASSVASGSTDTQYF. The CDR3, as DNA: TGTGCCAGCAGTGTGGCTAGCGGGAGCACAGATACGCAGTATTTT.

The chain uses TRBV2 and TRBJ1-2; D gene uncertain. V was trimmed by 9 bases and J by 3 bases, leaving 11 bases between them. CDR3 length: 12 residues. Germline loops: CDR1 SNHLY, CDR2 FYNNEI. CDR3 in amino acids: CASRVTHYGYTF. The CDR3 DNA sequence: TGTGCCAGTCGGGTGACACACTATGGCTACACCTTC.

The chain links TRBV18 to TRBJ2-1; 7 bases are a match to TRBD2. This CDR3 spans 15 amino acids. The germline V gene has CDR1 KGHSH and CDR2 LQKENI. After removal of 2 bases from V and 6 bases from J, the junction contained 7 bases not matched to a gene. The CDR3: CASSPMSLAVNEQFF. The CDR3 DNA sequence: TGTGCCAGCTCACCAATGAGCCTAGCGGTCAATGAGCAGTTCTTC.

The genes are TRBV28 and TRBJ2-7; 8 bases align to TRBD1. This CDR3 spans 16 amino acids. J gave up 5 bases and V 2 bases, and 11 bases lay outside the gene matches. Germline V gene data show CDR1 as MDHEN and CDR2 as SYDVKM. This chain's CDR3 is CASSLAWRTGKNEQYF. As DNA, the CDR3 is TGTGCCAGCAGTTTAGCGTGGAGGACAGGGAAAAACGAGCAGTACTTC.

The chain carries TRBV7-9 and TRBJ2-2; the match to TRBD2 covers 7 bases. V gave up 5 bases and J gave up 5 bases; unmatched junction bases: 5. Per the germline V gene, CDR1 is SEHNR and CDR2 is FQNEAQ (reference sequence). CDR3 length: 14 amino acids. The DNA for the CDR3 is TGTGCCAGCAGCCGTACTAGCGTTACCGGGGAGCTGTTTTTT. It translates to CASSRTSVTGELFF. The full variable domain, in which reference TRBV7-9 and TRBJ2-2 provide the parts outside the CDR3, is DTGVSQNPRHKITKRGQNVTFRCDPISEHNRLYWYRQTLGQGPEFLTYFQNEAQLEKSRLLSDRFSAERPKGSFSTLEIQRTEQGDSAMYLCASSRTSVTGELFFGEGSRLTVL.

CDR3 bases: TGTGCCAGCAGCCCCCTGTCAGGGTTAAACGAGCAGTACTTC. Translation: CASSPLSGLNEQYF. The chain is built from TRBV4-2 and TRBJ2-7; the D gene is possibly TRBD1 (5 bases). CDR3 length: 14 amino acids. Trimming cost V 4 bases and J 5 bases, with 15 bases left between them. Per the germline V gene, CDR1 is LGHNA and CDR2 is YNFKEQ.

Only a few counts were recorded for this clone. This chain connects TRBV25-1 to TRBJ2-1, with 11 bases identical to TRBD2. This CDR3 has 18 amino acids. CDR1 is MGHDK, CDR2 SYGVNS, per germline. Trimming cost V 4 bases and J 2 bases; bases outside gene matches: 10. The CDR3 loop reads CASSGSLAGLAAYNEQFF. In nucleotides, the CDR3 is TGTGCCAGCAGTGGGAGCCTCGCGGGACTAGCGGCCTACAATGAGCAGTTCTTC.

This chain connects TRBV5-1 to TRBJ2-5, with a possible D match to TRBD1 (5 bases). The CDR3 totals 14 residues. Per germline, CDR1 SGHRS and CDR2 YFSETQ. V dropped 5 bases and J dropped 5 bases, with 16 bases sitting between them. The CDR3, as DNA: TGCGCCAGCAGGCGACAGACTGAGTCGGAGACCCAGTACTTC. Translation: CASRRQTESETQYF.

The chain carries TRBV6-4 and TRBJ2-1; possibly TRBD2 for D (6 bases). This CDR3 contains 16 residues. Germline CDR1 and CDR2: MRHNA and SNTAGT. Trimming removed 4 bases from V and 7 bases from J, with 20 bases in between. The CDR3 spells CASSARGTRVLNEQFF. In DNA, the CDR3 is TGTGCCAGCAGTGCCCGGGGGACGCGGGTCTTGAATGAGCAGTTCTTC.

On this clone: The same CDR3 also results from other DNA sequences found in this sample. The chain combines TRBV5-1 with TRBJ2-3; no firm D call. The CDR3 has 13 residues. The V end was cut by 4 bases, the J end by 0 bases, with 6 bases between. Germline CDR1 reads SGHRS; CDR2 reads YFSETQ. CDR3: CASSATSTDTQYF. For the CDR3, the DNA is TGCGCCAGCAGCGCGACTAGCACAGATACGCAGTATTTT.

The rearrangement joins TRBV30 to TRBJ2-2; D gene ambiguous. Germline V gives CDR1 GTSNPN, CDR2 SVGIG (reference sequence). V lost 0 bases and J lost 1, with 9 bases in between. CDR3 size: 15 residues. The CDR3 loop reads CAWSVDSRNTGELFF. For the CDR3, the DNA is TGTGCCTGGAGTGTTGATAGCAGGAACACCGGGGAGCTGTTTTTT.

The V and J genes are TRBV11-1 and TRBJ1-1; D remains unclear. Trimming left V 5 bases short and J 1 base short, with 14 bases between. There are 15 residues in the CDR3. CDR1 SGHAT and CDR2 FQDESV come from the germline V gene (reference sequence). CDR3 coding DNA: TGTGCCAGCAGCCCAAGAGGTTCCAGGAACACTGAAGCTTTCTTT. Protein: CASSPRGSRNTEAFF.